This T cell receptor beta chain is drawn from a study of long-term antiretroviral therapy in people with HIV. Study at large: By about a decade, the earliest samples predate the 2015 immediate-ART recommendation.

The authors ran the immunoSEQ assay, v3.0, at survey level. Profiled with immunoSEQ multiplex PCR; TCRdb holds only in-frame clones, not every one. Among 35,000 to 45,000 clones listed, 75% to 85% were seen once. Study-wide points: Pre-ART-expanded clones dominated the repertoire at all time points.

Each donor provided at least one pre-ART PBMC sample and at least two post-ART PBMC samples. A word on this clone: The antigen remains unidentified.

V shed 7 bases, J shed 6 bases, and the junction held 10 bases outside the gene matches. Germline values: CDR1 SGHRS, CDR2 YFSETQ. The CDR3 totals 14 residues. The V gene is TRBV5-1, the J gene TRBJ2-4, with TRBD1 identical over 7 bases. Source: unsorted PBMCs, taken 3.4 years after starting antiretroviral therapy. This TCR came from a man aged 25 to 40 with HIV. DNA of the CDR3: TGCGCCAGCGGCCTGGACAGGAATTCAAACATTCAGTACTTC. As protein: CASGLDRNSNIQYF. Looking up the rest from reference TRBV5-1 and TRBJ2-4 gives the full variable domain: KAGVTQTPRYLIKTRGQQVTLSCSPISGHRSVSWYQQTPGQGLQFLFEYFSETQRNKGNFPGRFSGRQFSNSRSEMNVSTLELGDSALYLCASGLDRNSNIQYFGAGTRLSVL.